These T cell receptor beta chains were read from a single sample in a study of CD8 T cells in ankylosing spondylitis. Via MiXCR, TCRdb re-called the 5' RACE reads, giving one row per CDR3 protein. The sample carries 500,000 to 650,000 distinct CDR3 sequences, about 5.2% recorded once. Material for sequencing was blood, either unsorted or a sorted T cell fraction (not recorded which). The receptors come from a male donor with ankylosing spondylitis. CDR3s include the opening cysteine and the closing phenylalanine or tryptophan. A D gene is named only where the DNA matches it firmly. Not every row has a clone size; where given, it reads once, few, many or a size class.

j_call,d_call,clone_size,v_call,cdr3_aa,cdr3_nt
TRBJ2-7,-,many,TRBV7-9,CASSATDSYEQYF,TGTGCCAGCAGTGCGACGGACTCCTACGAGCAGTACTTC
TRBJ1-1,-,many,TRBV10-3,CAIRPRFEEYTEAFF,TGTGCCATCAGGCCCCGCTTCGAGGAGTACACTGAAGCTTTCTTT
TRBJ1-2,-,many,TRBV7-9,CASSPRVFYGYTF,TGTGCCAGCAGCCCACGGGTCTTCTATGGCTACACCTTC
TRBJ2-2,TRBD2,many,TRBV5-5,CASSLGLAGGPNTGELFF,TGTGCCAGCAGCTTGGGACTAGCGGGAGGGCCGAACACCGGGGAGCTGTTTTTT
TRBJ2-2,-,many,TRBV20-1,CSASLGAGELFF,TGCAGTGCTAGCCTAGGAGCCGGGGAGCTGTTTTTT
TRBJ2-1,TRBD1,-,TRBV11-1,CASSPWLGQGYNEQFF,TGTGCCAGCAGCCCCTGGCTGGGACAGGGCTACAATGAGCAGTTCTTC
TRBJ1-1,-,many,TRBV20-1,CSARDPVRTRAFF,TGCAGTGCTAGAGATCCGGTTAGGACTAGGGCTTTCTTT
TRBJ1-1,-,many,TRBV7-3,CASSLSAGIGTEAFF,TGTGCCAGCAGCTTGTCGGCAGGGATTGGCACTGAAGCTTTCTTT
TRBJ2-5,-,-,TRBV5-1,CASSVGTEGETQYF,TGCGCCAGCAGCGTCGGGACTGAGGGGGAGACCCAGTACTTC
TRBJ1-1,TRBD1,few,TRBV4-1,CASSQDRGGNTEAFF,TGCGCCAGCAGCCAGGACAGGGGAGGGAACACTGAAGCTTTCTTT
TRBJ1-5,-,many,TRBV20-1,CSASGGEQPQHF,TGCAGTGCTAGTGGGGGGGAACAGCCCCAGCATTTT
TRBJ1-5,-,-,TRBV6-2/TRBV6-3,CASSYSSFTFNQPQHF,TGTGCCAGCAGTTACTCGTCCTTTACCTTCAATCAGCCCCAGCATTTT
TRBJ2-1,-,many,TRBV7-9,CASSWGHDEQFF,TGTGCCAGCAGCTGGGGGCACGATGAGCAGTTCTTC
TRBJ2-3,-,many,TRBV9,CASSVDSTTDTQYF,TGTGCCAGCAGCGTAGATAGTACCACAGATACGCAGTATTTT
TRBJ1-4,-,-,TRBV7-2,CASSQWAGEEKLFF,TGTGCCAGCAGCCAATGGGCGGGTGAAGAAAAACTGTTTTTT
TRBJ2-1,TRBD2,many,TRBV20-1,CSASQGVRASGSREEQFF,TGCAGTGCTAGCCAAGGCGTACGAGCTAGCGGGAGTAGAGAAGAGCAGTTCTTC
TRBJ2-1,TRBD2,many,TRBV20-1,CSARDSGGANEQFF,TGCAGTGCTAGGGATAGCGGGGGGGCAAATGAGCAGTTCTTC
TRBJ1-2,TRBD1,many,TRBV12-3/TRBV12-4,CASSYRGYDGYTF,TGTGCCAGCAGTTACAGGGGCTACGATGGCTACACCTTC
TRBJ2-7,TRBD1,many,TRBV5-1,CASSRTRDRVDEQYF,TGCGCCAGCAGCCGAACCCGGGACAGGGTGGACGAGCAGTACTTC
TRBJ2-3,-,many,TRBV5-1,CASSPGHPDTQYF,TGCGCCAGCAGCCCGGGACATCCAGATACGCAGTATTTT
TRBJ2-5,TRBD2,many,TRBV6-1,CASSPRLAGTQETQYF,TGTGCCAGCAGTCCAAGACTAGCGGGCACCCAAGAGACCCAGTACTTC
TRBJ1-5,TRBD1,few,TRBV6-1,CASSEALQDRGYQPQHF,TGTGCCAGCAGTGAAGCGCTACAGGACAGGGGATATCAGCCCCAGCATTTT
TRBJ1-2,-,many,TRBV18,CASSMASGYANYGYTF,TGTGCCAGCTCGATGGCCAGCGGCTACGCTAACTATGGCTACACCTTC
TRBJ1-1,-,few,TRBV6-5,CASSWTEWNTEAFF,TGTGCCAGCAGTTGGACGGAATGGAACACTGAAGCTTTCTTT
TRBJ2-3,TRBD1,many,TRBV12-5,CASGQGDSSTDTQYF,TGTGCTAGTGGCCAGGGGGATTCTAGCACAGATACGCAGTATTTT
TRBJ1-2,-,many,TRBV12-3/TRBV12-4,CASSFASYGYTF,TGTGCCAGCAGTTTCGCCAGCTATGGCTACACCTTC
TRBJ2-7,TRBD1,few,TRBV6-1,CASSEAPGTDRDHEQYF,TGTGCCAGCAGTGAGGCGCCCGGGACGGACAGGGACCACGAGCAGTACTTC
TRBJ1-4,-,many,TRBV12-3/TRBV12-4,CASTRGGEKLFF,TGTGCCAGCACCCGAGGGGGAGAAAAACTGTTTTTT
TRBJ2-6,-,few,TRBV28,CASISGGFRRSGANVLTF,TGTGCCAGCATCTCTGGGGGGTTTCGACGCTCTGGGGCCAACGTCCTGACTTTC
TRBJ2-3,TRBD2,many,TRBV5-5,CASSLDSGGTDTQYF,TGTGCCAGCAGCTTGGATAGCGGGGGCACAGATACGCAGTATTTT
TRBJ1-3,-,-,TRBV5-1,CASSSGSSSSGNTIYF,TGCGCCAGCAGCTCAGGCTCAAGCAGCTCTGGAAACACCATATATTTT
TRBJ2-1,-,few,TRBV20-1,CSADFGGGIPDNEQFF,TGCAGTGCGGACTTCGGGGGAGGAATTCCTGACAATGAGCAGTTCTTC